This TCR beta chain was captured in a study of blood T cell repertoires in COVID-19. The CDR3 length is 12 residues. V was trimmed by 7 bases and J by 4 bases, leaving 8 bases between them. Germline V CDR1 and CDR2: MDHEN, SYDVKM. Source study methods: Reference gene primer amplification gave estimated nucleated cell counts. Sequencing used immunoSEQ multiplex PCR; TCRdb keeps in-frame clones, though not all of them. V and J calls and clone size are those listed in that table; D and trimming were worked out from the DNA. Among about 60,000 clones listed, 85% to 90% were seen once. The receptor comes from a human donor with active COVID-19. The donor label of this sample is uncertain. Sequencing was done on a sample of peripheral blood. This chain joins TRBV28 and TRBJ1-3; D not resolved. The CDR3 spells CASTGLGNTIYF. CDR3 in DNA: TGTGCCAGCACCGGTTTGGGAAACACCATATATTTT.